This TCR beta chain was found in a study of multiple sclerosis patients with progressive multifocal leukoencephalopathy. Study results and limitations: Lower normalized Shannon entropy suggested reduced TRB diversity in most PML patients. Clones expanded at PML were already present before and during natalizumab.

Assay used: immunoSEQ multiplex PCR; TCRdb lists only in-frame clones, some missing. Altogether some 30,000 clones are present, more than 75% being singletons, with the ten largest covering 0.8% to 1.1%. The CDR3 is made up of 15 amino acids. Time point reported: before natalizumab initiation. All patients had prior interferon beta, and all PML patients were female. The T0 samples predate the first natalizumab infusion. A word on this clone: What it binds is unknown.

Specimen: PBMCs. The chain links TRBV21-1 to TRBJ1-5. TRBV21-1 is deemed a pseudogene. The source is a human donor with multiple sclerosis. The CDR3: CASSNGGRFNQPQHF. DNA for the CDR3: TGTGCCAGCAGCAATGGGGGACGGTTCAATCAGCCCCAGCATTTT.